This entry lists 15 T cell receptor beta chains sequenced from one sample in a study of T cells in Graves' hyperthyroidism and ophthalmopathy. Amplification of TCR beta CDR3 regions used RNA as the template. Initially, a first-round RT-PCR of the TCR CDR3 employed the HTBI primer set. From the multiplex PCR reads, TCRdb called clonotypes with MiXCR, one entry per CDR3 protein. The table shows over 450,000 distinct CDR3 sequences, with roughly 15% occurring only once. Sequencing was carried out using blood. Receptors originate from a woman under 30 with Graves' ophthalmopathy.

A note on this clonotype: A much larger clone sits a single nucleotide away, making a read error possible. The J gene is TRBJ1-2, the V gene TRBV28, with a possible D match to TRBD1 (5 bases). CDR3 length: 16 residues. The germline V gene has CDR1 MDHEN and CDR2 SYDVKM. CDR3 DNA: TGTGCCAACAGTCCGCCCGGGACCCCGCACAAGGGTGGCTACACCTTC. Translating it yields CANSPPGTPHKGGYTF.

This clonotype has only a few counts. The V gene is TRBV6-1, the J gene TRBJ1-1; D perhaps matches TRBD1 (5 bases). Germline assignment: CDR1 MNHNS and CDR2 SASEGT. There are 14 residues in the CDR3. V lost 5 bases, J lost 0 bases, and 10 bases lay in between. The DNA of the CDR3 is TGTGCCAGCAGTAAGACAGAGATGAACACTGAAGCTTTCTTT. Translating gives CASSKTEMNTEAFF.

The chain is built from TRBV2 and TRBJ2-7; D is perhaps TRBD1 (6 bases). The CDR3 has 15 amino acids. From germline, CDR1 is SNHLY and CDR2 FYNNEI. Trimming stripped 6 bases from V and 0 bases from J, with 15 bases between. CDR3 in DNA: TGTGCCAGCAGCAAAACCGGGACACCCTCCTACGAGCAGTACTTC. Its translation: CASSKTGTPSYEQYF.

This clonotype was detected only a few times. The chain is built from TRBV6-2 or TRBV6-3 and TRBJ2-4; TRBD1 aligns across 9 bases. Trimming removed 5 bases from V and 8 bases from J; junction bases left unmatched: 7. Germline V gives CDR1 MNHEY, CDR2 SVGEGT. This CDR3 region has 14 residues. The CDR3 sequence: CASSIQGAEDIQYF. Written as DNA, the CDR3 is TGTGCCAGCAGTATACAGGGGGCGGAGGACATTCAGTACTTC.

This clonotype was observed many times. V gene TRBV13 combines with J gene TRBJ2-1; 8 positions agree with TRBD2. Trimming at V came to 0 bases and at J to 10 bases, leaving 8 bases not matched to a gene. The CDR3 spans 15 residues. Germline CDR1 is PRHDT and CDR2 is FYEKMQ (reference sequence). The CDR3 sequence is CASSLGSREEEEQFF. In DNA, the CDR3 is TGTGCCAGCAGCTTAGGCTCGCGGGAGGAGGAGGAGCAGTTCTTC.

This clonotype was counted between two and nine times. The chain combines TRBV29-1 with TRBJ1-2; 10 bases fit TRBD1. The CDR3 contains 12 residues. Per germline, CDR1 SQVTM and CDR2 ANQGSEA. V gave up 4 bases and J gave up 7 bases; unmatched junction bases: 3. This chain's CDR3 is CSVGQGALGYTF. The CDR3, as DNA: TGCAGCGTTGGACAGGGGGCGCTTGGCTACACCTTC.

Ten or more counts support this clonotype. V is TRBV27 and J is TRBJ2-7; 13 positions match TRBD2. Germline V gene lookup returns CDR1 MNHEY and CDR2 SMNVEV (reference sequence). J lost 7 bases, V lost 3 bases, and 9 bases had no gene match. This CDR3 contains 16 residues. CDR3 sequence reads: CASSLLTSGGAREQYF. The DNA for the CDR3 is TGTGCCAGCAGTTTGTTAACTAGCGGGGGGGCCCGGGAGCAGTACTTC.

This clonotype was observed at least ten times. CDR3 nucleotide sequence: TGTGCCAGCAGCCCGGCGGGACGGAACTATGGCTACACCTTC. Its translation is CASSPAGRNYGYTF. The chain recombines TRBV7-2 with TRBJ1-2; D may be TRBD1 (5 bases). This CDR3 region has 14 residues. V was pared by 5 bases and J by 2 bases, with 12 bases between. CDR1 and CDR2 (germline): SGHTA, FQGNSA.

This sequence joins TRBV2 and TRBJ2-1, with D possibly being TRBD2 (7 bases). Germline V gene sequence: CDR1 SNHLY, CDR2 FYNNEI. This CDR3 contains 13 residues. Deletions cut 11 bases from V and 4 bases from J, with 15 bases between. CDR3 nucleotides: TGTGCCGGTACGGGGGGCCCTTACAATGAGCAGTTCTTC. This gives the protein CAGTGGPYNEQFF. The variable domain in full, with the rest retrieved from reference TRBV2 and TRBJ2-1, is EPEVTQTPSHQVTQMGQEVILRCVPISNHLYFYWYRQILGQKVEFLVSFYNNEISEKSEIFDDQFSVERPDGSNFTLKIRSTKLEDSAMYFCAGTGGPYNEQFFGPGTRLTVL.

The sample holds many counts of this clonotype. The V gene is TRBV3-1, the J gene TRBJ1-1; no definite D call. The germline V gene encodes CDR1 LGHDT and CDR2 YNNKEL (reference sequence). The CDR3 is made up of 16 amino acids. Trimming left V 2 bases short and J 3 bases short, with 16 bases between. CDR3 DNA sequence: TGTGCCAGCAGCCAATCGCGTCCGGGATCGGACACTGAAGCTTTCTTT. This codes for CASSQSRPGSDTEAFF.

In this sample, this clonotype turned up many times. The CDR3 DNA follows: TGTGCCAGCAGGGTGAGCGGCCCCGGGGCCAACGTCCTGACTTTC. It translates to CASRVSGPGANVLTF. The gene calls are TRBV6-2 or TRBV6-3 and TRBJ2-6; tentatively, D is TRBD2 (5 bases). The V end lost 6 bases, the J end lost 4 bases, and 13 bases lay between the germline ends. Germline CDR1 is MNHEY and CDR2 is SVGEGT. This CDR3 comprises 15 residues.

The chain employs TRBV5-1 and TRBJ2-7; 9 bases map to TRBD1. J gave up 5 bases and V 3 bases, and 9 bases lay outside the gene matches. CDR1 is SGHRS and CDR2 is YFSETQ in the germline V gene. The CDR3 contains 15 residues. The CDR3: CASSSAGTGYDEQYF. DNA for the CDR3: TGCGCCAGCAGCTCAGCCGGGACAGGGTACGACGAGCAGTACTTC.

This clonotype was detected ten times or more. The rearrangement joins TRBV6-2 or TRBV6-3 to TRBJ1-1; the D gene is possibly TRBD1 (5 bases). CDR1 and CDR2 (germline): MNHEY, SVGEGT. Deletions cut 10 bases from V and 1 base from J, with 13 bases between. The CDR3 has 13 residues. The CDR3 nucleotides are TGTGCCATAGTCGGTACAGGGAACACTGAAGCTTTCTTT. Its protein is CAIVGTGNTEAFF.

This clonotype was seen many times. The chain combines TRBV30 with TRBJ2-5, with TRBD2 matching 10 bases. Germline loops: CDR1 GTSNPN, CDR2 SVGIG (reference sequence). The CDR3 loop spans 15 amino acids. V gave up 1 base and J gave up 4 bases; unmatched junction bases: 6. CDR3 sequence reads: CAWSGLAGGGETQYF. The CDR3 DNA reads TGTGCCTGGAGTGGTTTAGCGGGGGGTGGAGAGACCCAGTACTTC.

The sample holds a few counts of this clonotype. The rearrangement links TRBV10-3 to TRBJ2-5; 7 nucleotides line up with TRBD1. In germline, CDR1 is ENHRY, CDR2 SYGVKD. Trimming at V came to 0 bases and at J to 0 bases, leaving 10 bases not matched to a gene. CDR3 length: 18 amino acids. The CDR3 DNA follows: TGTGCCATCAGTGAGTCCCGGGACAGTTACCAGTACCAAGAGACCCAGTACTTC. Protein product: CAISESRDSYQYQETQYF.